This T cell receptor (beta chain) was obtained from a study of blood T cell repertoires in COVID-19. From germline, CDR1 is SGHVS and CDR2 FNYEAQ. The length of the CDR3 is 12 residues. Trimming took off 5 bases at V and 3 bases at J, with 8 bases between the two ends. Profiled with immunoSEQ multiplex PCR; TCRdb holds only in-frame clones, not every one. The sample includes some 400,000 clones, roughly 86% seen only once; the top ten take approximately 1.2%. The TCR originated in a man in his thirties or forties who had recovered from COVID-19. The chain carries TRBV7-6 and TRBJ2-7, with D possibly matching TRBD1 (5 bases). The specimen sequenced was PBMCs or T cells enriched from blood (not recorded which). CDR3 nucleotides: TGTGCCAGCAGCACCGACAGCTACGAGCAGTACTTC. Protein sequence: CASSTDSYEQYF. The whole variable domain, remainder taken from reference TRBV7-6 and TRBJ2-7, is GAGVSQSPRYKVTKRGQDVALRCDPISGHVSLYWYRQALGQGPEFLTYFNYEAQQDKSGLPNDRFSAERPEGSISTLTIQRTEQRDSAMYRCASSTDSYEQYFGPGTRLTVT.